These 17 T cell receptor beta chains were all obtained from the same sample, sequenced in a study of blood T cell repertoires in COVID-19 (dated by TCRdb to 2018 to 2021). The library was prepared using the immunoSEQ multiplex PCR assay. TCRdb carries this immuneACCESS record with in-frame sequences only. Its versions omit some clonotypes, under half of them owing to an unresolved V gene in the studies checked, with the rest unexplained. The sample table holds 200,000 to 250,000 clones, of which 86% were seen once. About 3.8% of the sample is in the top ten clones. Material for sequencing was PBMCs or T cells enriched from blood (not recorded which). The source of these receptors is a woman aged 40 to 49 with acute COVID-19.

The chain recombines TRBV7-9 with TRBJ1-1; D not resolved. Between the trimmed V and J ends, which lost 9 bases and 4 bases, there was a span of 15 bases. The CDR3 is 13 amino acids. The germline V gene encodes CDR1 SEHNR and CDR2 FQNEAQ (reference sequence). The CDR3 spells CASKEGYGTEAFF. CDR3 DNA sequence: TGTGCCAGTAAAGAGGGATACGGCACTGAAGCTTTCTTT.

The chain combines TRBV27 with TRBJ1-1, with 7 bases lining up with TRBD1. CDR1 is MNHEY and CDR2 is SMNVEV in the germline V gene (reference sequence). V lost 3 bases to trimming and J lost 5 bases; unmatched junction nucleotides: 9. The CDR3 consists of 15 residues. In nucleotides, the CDR3 is TGTGCCAGCAGTTTCCTACAGGGGCGACGAACTGAAGCTTTCTTT. Encoded protein: CASSFLQGRRTEAFF.

V gene TRBV28 combines with J gene TRBJ1-5; 7 nucleotides match TRBD1. J lost 7 bases, V lost 4 bases, and 10 bases had no gene match. The germline CDR1 and CDR2 sequences are MDHEN and SYDVKM. This CDR3 is built from 15 residues. The CDR3 sequence: CASSSPIQGRQPQHF. The CDR3 bases are TGTGCCAGCAGTTCCCCCATACAGGGGAGGCAGCCCCAGCATTTT.

The rearrangement links TRBV7-2 to TRBJ1-5; D not resolved. This CDR3 spans 13 amino acids. The V gene's germline CDR1 is SGHTA and CDR2 FQGNSA. Trimming took off 5 bases at V and 9 bases at J, with 14 bases between the two ends. The CDR3 reads CASSPLDRGPQHF. The CDR3 bases are TGTGCCAGCAGCCCCCTAGACCGGGGGCCCCAGCATTTT.

This clone has only a few counts. The gene calls are TRBV19 and TRBJ2-7, with D tentatively TRBD2 (5 bases). Germline CDR1 reads LNHDA; CDR2 reads SQIVND (reference sequence). The germline V and J ends were trimmed by 5 bases and 3 bases, with 11 bases remaining between them. This CDR3 has 13 residues. The CDR3 loop is CASSFQADYEQYF. The CDR3 coding sequence is TGTGCCAGTAGTTTCCAAGCGGACTACGAGCAGTACTTC.

The chain combines TRBV19 with TRBJ2-7; 9 bases agree with TRBD2. The CDR3 has 17 amino acids. Trimming at V came to 0 bases and at J to 3 bases, leaving 9 bases not matched to a gene. Germline-derived CDR1 and CDR2 are LNHDA and SQIVND (reference sequence). Written as DNA, the CDR3 is TGTGCCAGTAGTATAGATCGAGCGGGAGGTACTTTCTACGAGCAGTACTTC. Protein: CASSIDRAGGTFYEQYF.

V and J are TRBV21-1 and TRBJ1-1; the table's D call of TRBD1 was not tested on the DNA. TRBV21-1 is a pseudogene. The CDR3 spans 15 residues. CDR3 sequence (DNA): TGTGCCAGCACTGGACAGGGGGCCGGAAACACTGAAGCTTTCTTT. It specifies CASTGQGAGNTEAFF.

V usage is TRBV7-8 and J usage is TRBJ2-1; 7 bases are shared with TRBD2. Trimming at V came to 9 bases and at J to 3 bases, leaving 5 bases not matched to a gene. The CDR3 totals 13 residues. The V gene's germline CDR1 is SGHVS and CDR2 FQNEAQ. CDR3 loop: CASEPSGYNEQFF. CDR3 in DNA: TGTGCCAGTGAGCCTAGCGGCTACAATGAGCAGTTCTTC.

The genes are TRBV19 and TRBJ1-4, with 7 bases fitting TRBD1. CDR1 and CDR2 from the germline V gene are LNHDA and SQIVND (reference sequence). The CDR3 sequence is 15 residues long. Trimming at V came to 3 bases and at J to 13 bases, leaving 14 bases not matched to a gene. The CDR3 sequence: CASSMGRDRVQGLFF. The DNA of the CDR3 is TGTGCCAGTAGTATGGGCCGGGACAGAGTTCAGGGACTGTTTTTT.

The chain combines TRBV3-1 (or the pseudogene TRBV3-2) with TRBJ2-1; perhaps TRBD2 as D (6 bases). Trimming removed 0 bases at V and 9 bases at J, with 12 bases between. Looked up from germline, CDR1 is LGHDT and CDR2 is YNNKEL (reference sequence). This CDR3 is 14 amino acids long. DNA for the CDR3: TGTGCCAGCAGCCAAGATGTGGGGGGTGGTGAGCAGTTCTTC. This sequence encodes CASSQDVGGGEQFF.

The V and J genes are TRBV19 and TRBJ2-1; TRBD2 matches at 7 bases. The trim removed 5 bases at V and 12 bases at J, leaving 7 bases unmatched. Germline CDR1 and CDR2: LNHDA and SQIVND (reference sequence). The CDR3 runs 12 residues. DNA for the CDR3: TGTGCCAGTAGTCTCACTAGCGAGCGGCAGTTCTTC. Translating gives CASSLTSERQFF.

The chain recombines TRBV28 with TRBJ1-2; D is undetermined. The V end was cut by 6 bases, the J end by 5 bases, with 13 bases between. Germline V gene data show CDR1 as MDHEN and CDR2 as SYDVKM. This CDR3 comprises 13 residues. CDR3 in DNA: TGTGCCAGCAGCATAGAATTTGCTTATGGCTACACCTTC. It codes for CASSIEFAYGYTF.

The chain joins TRBV19 to TRBJ2-4; 7 nucleotides agree with TRBD2. The CDR3 length is 14 residues. Germline CDR1 is LNHDA and CDR2 is SQIVND (reference sequence). V shed 10 bases and J 3 bases; nucleotides not matched to a gene: 9. CDR3 coding DNA: TGTGCCACCAACGATGGGGGGGGCAAAAACATTCAGTACTTC. This codes for CATNDGGGKNIQYF.

The chain uses TRBV28 and TRBJ2-7, with 9 bases fitting TRBD2. The CDR3 is made up of 14 amino acids. The germline gives CDR1 MDHEN, CDR2 SYDVKM. V trimming: 5 bases; J trimming: 7 bases; junction bases outside the gene matches: 9. The CDR3 sequence is CASSPGTSRQEQYF. The CDR3 nucleotides read TGTGCCAGCAGTCCCGGGACTAGCCGCCAGGAGCAGTACTTC.

The chain recombines TRBV10-3 with TRBJ2-3, with 8 bases fitting TRBD1. V was pared by 3 bases and J by 0 bases, with 5 bases of the junction left unmatched. Germline loops: CDR1 ENHRY, CDR2 SYGVKD. This CDR3 spans 16 amino acids. As DNA, the CDR3 is TGTGCCATCAGTGACCGGACAGGGTCTAGCACAGATACGCAGTATTTT. This gives the protein CAISDRTGSSTDTQYF.

The chain employs TRBV13 and TRBJ2-1; TRBD2 aligns across 14 bases. CDR3 size: 15 residues. V trimming: 4 bases; J trimming: 8 bases; junction bases outside the gene matches: 4. Germline V gene sequence: CDR1 PRHDT, CDR2 FYEKMQ (reference sequence). CDR3 protein: CASSSGTSGGDEQFF. The CDR3 DNA reads TGTGCCAGCAGCTCCGGGACTAGCGGGGGAGATGAGCAGTTCTTC.

The chain combines TRBV2 with TRBJ1-1, with D possibly matching TRBD1 (5 bases). With 0 bases removed from V and 8 bases from J, the gap between germline ends came to 16 bases. CDR3 length: 15 amino acids. In germline, CDR1 is SNHLY, CDR2 FYNNEI. The CDR3: CASSEAWTRGSEAFF. CDR3 coding DNA: TGTGCCAGCAGTGAAGCGTGGACAAGGGGATCCGAAGCTTTCTTT.